The 11 T cell receptor beta chains below were found in one sample sequenced in a study of pediatric ulcerative colitis. Libraries were prepared by immunoSEQ multiplex PCR; TCRdb keeps only in-frame clonotypes and omits some of them. The sample gives tens of thousands of clones, around 86% of which show up once; about 1.5% is in the top ten. The sequencing sample was made of blood. The origin of the receptors is a boy aged 10-17 years who was a control in a study of pediatric ulcerative colitis.

This clone occurred once. The chain joins TRBV10-3 to TRBJ1-2, with a possible D match to TRBD1 (6 bases). Germline V gene data show CDR1 as ENHRY and CDR2 as SYGVKD. This CDR3 is 14 amino acids long. V lost 0 bases, J lost 2 bases, and 7 bases lay in between. The CDR3 bases are TGTGCCATCAGTGAGTCGGACAGCAACTATGGCTACACCTTC. This gives the protein CAISESDSNYGYTF.

This sequence joins TRBV11-2 and TRBJ2-3; D possibly corresponds to TRBD1 (6 bases). The V gene lost 1 base and the J gene lost 3 bases, with 11 bases spanning the gap. The CDR3 totals 15 residues. Per germline, CDR1 SGHAT and CDR2 FQNNGV. The CDR3 protein is CASSLVQGSTDTQYF. In DNA, the CDR3 is TGTGCCAGCAGCTTAGTACAGGGATCAACAGATACGCAGTATTTT.

CDR3 nucleotides: TGTGCCAGCAGCTCCCCAGCAGGGGTTACAACCGGGGAGCTGTTTTTT. The encoded protein is CASSSPAGVTTGELFF. The chain employs TRBV7-2 and TRBJ2-2; maybe TRBD1 (6 bases). The CDR3 totals 16 residues. The germline V and J ends were trimmed by 4 bases and 5 bases, with 17 bases remaining between them. From germline, CDR1 is SGHTA and CDR2 FQGNSA.

The chain is built from TRBV5-4 and TRBJ2-7, with D possibly being TRBD1 (6 bases). This CDR3 has 16 amino acids. Germline V lookup: CDR1 SGHNT, CDR2 YYREEE (reference sequence). The V end was cut by 3 bases, the J end by 1 base, with 17 bases between. The CDR3 is CASSSGFRQASYEQYF. The CDR3 DNA follows: TGTGCCAGCAGCTCGGGATTTCGACAGGCTTCCTACGAGCAGTACTTC. The entire variable domain, with the rest obtained from reference TRBV5-4 and TRBJ2-7, is as follows: ETGVTQSPTHLIKTRGQQVTLRCSSQSGHNTVSWYQQALGQGPQFIFQYYREEENGRGNFPPRFSGLQFPNYSSELNVNALELDDSALYLCASSSGFRQASYEQYFGPGTRLTVT.

On this clone itself: One end of the junction does not line up with germline, which may come from a read error. The V call is TRBV29-1, the J call TRBJ2-5; D remains unclear. The CDR3 sequence is 15 residues long. Germline V lookup: CDR1 SQVTM, CDR2 ANQGSEA. The CDR3 spells CSVEVAGQPRETQYF. CDR3 DNA: TGCAGCGTAGAAGTAGCCGGGCAGCCCCGGGAGACCCAGTACTTC.

This clone was seen just once. The CDR3 here is CASSVSIAQKNTEAFF. The CDR3, as DNA: TGTGCCAGCAGTGTTTCTATCGCACAGAAGAACACTGAAGCTTTCTTT. The chain has TRBV6-1 and TRBJ1-1; no definite D call. In germline, CDR1 is MNHNS, CDR2 SASEGT. V gave up 4 bases and J gave up 1 base, with 16 bases separating them. This CDR3 is 16 amino acids long.

The chain is built from TRBV5-4 and TRBJ2-1; D is unresolved. Germline V gene data show CDR1 as SGHNT and CDR2 as YYREEE (reference sequence). This CDR3 contains 11 residues. Trimming left V 7 bases short and J 8 bases short, with 10 bases between. The CDR3 DNA reads as TGTGCCAGCTCCACCGGACATGAGCAGTTCTTC. Residues: CASSTGHEQFF.

The chain uses TRBV7-2 and TRBJ2-4; a possible D gene is TRBD1 (6 bases). This CDR3 is built from 13 residues. Between the trimmed V and J ends, which lost 5 bases and 6 bases, there was a span of 11 bases. Germline CDR1 and CDR2: SGHTA and FQGNSA. The CDR3 is CASSLTGLNIQYF. CDR3 DNA sequence: TGTGCCAGCAGCCTAACAGGGTTAAACATTCAGTACTTC.

The chain recombines TRBV27 with TRBJ2-4; maybe TRBD2 (5 bases). The CDR3 is made up of 14 amino acids. V was trimmed by 6 bases and J by 4 bases, leaving 13 bases between them. Germline lookup yields CDR1 MNHEY and CDR2 SMNVEV (reference sequence). As DNA, the CDR3 is TGTGCCAGCAGGCAACCCGGCGGGAAAAACATTCAGTACTTC. Its translation is CASRQPGGKNIQYF.

The genes are TRBV23-1 and TRBJ2-7; 11 bases agree with TRBD2. TRBV23-1 is labeled an ORF, and its function is uncertain. The CDR3 totals 19 residues. After removal of 4 bases from V and 2 bases from J, the junction contained 16 bases not matched to a gene. DNA of the CDR3: TGCGCCAGCAGTCGCGCTATCGGGGCGACTAGCGGGGTTCCCTACGAGCAGTACTTC. Its protein is CASSRAIGATSGVPYEQYF.

The chain carries TRBV6-1 and TRBJ2-5; D is perhaps TRBD1 (6 bases). The J call may be in error: the DNA end matches TRBJ2-7 better. The CDR3 consists of 13 residues. The germline CDR1 and CDR2 sequences are MNHNS and SASEGT. CDR3 amino acids: CASRRDNSYEQYF. CDR3 nucleotides: TGTGCCAGCCGACGGGACAACTCCTACGAGCAGTACTTC.